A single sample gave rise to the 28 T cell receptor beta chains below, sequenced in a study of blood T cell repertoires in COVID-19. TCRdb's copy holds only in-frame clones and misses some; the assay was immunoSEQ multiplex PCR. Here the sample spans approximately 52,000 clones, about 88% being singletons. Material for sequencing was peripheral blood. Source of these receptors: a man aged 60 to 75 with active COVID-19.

The CDR3 sequence is CAITPHGGAGETQYF. The CDR3 nucleotides are TGTGCCATCACACCCCACGGGGGGGCGGGAGAGACCCAGTACTTC. The chain combines TRBV10-3 with TRBJ2-5, with TRBD2 matching over 8 bases. The CDR3 extends over 15 amino acids. From germline, CDR1 is ENHRY and CDR2 SYGVKD. V shed 7 bases and J 4 bases; nucleotides not matched to a gene: 11.

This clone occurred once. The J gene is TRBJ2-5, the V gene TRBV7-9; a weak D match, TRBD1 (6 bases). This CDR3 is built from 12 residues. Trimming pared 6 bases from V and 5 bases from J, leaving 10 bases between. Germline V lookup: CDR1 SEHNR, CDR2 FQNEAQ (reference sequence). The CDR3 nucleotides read TGTGCCAGCAGGGACAGCGGTGAGACCCAGTACTTC. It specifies CASRDSGETQYF.

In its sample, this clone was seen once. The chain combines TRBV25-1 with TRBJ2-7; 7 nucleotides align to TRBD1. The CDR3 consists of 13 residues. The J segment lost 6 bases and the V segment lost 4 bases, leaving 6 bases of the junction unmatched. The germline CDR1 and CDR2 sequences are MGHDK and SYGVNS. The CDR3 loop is CASSGRQGAEQYF. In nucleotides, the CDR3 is TGTGCCAGCAGTGGAAGACAGGGTGCCGAGCAGTACTTC.

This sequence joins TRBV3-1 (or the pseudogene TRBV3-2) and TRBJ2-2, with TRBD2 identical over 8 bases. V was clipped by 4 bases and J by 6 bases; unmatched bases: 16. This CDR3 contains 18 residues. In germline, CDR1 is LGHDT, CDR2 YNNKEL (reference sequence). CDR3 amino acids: CASSLQTGGRAMAGELFF. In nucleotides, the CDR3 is TGTGCCAGCAGCCTACAGACGGGAGGGAGGGCCATGGCCGGGGAGCTGTTTTTT.

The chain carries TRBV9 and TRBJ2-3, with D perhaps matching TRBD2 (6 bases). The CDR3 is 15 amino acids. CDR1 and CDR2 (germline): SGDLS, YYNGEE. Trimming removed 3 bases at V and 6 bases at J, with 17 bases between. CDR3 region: CASSDAGSRDDTQYF. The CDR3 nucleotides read TGTGCCAGCAGCGACGCGGGGTCTAGAGATGATACGCAGTATTTT.

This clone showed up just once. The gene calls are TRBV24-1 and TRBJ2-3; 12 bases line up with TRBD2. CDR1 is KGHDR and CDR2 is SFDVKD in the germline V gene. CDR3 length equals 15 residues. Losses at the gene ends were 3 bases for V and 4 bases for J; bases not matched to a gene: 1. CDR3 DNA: TGTGCCACCAGTGATCGACTAGCGGGAGCAGATACGCAGTATTTT. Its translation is CATSDRLAGADTQYF.

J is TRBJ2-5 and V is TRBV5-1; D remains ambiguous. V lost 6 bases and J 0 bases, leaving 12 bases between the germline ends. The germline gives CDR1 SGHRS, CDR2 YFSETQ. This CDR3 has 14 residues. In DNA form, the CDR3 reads TGCGCCAGCATGGTCCTTCCAGACCAAGAGACCCAGTACTTC. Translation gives CASMVLPDQETQYF.

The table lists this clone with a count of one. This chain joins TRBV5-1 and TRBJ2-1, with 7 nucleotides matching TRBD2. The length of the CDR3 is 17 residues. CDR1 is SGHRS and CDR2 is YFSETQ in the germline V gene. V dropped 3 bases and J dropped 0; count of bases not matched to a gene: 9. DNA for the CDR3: TGCGCCAGCAGCTCGAACTCCCTAGCGGACTCCTACAATGAGCAGTTCTTC. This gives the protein CASSSNSLADSYNEQFF.

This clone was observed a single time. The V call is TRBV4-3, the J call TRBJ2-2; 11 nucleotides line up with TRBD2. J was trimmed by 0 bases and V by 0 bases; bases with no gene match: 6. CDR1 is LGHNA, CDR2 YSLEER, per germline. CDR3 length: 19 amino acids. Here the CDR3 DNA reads TGCGCCAGCAGCCAAGAACTTTTACTAGCGGGAGCGAACACCGGGGAGCTGTTTTTT. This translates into CASSQELLLAGANTGELFF.

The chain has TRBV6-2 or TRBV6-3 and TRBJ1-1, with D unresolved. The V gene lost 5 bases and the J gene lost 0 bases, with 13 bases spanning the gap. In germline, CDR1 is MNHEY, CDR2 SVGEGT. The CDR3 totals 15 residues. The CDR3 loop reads CASSVAVGLNTEAFF. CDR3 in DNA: TGTGCCAGCAGTGTAGCGGTTGGACTGAACACTGAAGCTTTCTTT.

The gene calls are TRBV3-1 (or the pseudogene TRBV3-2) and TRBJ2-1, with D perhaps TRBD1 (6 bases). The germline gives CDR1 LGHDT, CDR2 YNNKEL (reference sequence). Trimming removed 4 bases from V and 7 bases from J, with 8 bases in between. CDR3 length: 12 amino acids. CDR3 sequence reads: CASSPTGNEQFF. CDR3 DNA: TGTGCCAGCAGCCCAACAGGGAATGAGCAGTTCTTC.

The CDR3 DNA reads as TGCGCCAGCAGCTTGTTAACAGGGATGAACACTGAAGCTTTCTTT. Translation: CASSLLTGMNTEAFF. The V and J genes are TRBV5-1 and TRBJ1-1; D possibly corresponds to TRBD1 (6 bases). Germline CDR1 is SGHRS and CDR2 is YFSETQ. Trimming cost V 1 base and J 0 bases, with 10 bases left between them. There are 15 residues in the CDR3. The full variable domain, with the rest looked up from reference TRBV5-1 and TRBJ1-1, is KAGVTQTPRYLIKTRGQQVTLSCSPISGHRSVSWYQQTPGQGLQFLFEYFSETQRNKGNFPGRFSGRQFSNSRSEMNVSTLELGDSALYLCASSLLTGMNTEAFFGQGTRLTVV.

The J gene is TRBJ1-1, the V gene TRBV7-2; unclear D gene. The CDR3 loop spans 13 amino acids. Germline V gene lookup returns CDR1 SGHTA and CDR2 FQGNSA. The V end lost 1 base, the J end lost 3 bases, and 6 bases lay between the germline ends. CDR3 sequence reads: CASSLVRDTEAFF. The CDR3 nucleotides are TGTGCCAGCAGCTTAGTTCGTGACACTGAAGCTTTCTTT.

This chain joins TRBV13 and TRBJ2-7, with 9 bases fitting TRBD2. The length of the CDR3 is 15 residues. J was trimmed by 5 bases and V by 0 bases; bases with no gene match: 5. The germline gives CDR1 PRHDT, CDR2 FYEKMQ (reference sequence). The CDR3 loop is CASSLGREGLNEQYF. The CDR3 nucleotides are TGTGCCAGCAGCTTAGGGCGGGAGGGCCTCAACGAGCAGTACTTC.

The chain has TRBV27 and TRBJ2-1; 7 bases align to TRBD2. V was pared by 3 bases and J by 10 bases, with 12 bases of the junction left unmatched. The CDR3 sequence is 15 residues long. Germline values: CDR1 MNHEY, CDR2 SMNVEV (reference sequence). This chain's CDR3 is CASSFIAGALGEQFF. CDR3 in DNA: TGTGCCAGCAGTTTCATTGCGGGAGCGTTAGGAGAGCAGTTCTTC.

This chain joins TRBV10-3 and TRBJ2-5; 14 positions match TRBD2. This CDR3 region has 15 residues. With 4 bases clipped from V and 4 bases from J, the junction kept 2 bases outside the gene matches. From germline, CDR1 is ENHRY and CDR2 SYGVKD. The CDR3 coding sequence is TGTGCCATCAGTGCTGGGACTAGCGGGAGAGAGACCCAGTACTTC. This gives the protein CAISAGTSGRETQYF.

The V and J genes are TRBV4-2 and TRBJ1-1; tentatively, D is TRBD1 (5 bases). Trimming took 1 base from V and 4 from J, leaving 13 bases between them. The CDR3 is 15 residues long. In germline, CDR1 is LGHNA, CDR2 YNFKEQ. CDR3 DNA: TGTGCCAGCAGCCAAGGTCCCCGACAGACCACTGAAGCTTTCTTT. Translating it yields CASSQGPRQTTEAFF.

CDR3: CASSRDGGPEAFF. CDR3 coding DNA: TGTGCCAGCTCGCGGGATGGGGGACCTGAAGCTTTCTTT. The chain links TRBV18 to TRBJ1-1; D is possibly TRBD1 (5 bases). Per the germline V gene, CDR1 is KGHSH and CDR2 is LQKENI. V was trimmed by 6 bases and J by 6 bases, leaving 14 bases between them. There are 13 residues in the CDR3.

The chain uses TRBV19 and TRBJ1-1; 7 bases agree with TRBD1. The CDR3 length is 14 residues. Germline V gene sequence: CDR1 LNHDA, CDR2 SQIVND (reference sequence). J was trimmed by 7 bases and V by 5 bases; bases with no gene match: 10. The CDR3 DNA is TGTGCCAGTAGTGGGCCCACAGGGGCGATTGAAGCTTTCTTT. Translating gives CASSGPTGAIEAFF. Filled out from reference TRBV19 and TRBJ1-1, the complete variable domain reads DGGITQSPKYLFRKEGQNVTLSCEQNLNHDAMYWYRQDPGQGLRLIYYSQIVNDFQKGDIAEGYSVSREKKESFPLTVTSAQKNPTAFYLCASSGPTGAIEAFFGQGTRLTVV.

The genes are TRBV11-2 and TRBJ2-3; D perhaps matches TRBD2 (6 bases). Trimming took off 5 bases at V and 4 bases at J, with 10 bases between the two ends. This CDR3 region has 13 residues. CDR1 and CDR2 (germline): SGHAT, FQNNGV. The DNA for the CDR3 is TGTGCCAGCAGCCGCCCGGGAGCAGATACGCAGTATTTT. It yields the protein CASSRPGADTQYF.

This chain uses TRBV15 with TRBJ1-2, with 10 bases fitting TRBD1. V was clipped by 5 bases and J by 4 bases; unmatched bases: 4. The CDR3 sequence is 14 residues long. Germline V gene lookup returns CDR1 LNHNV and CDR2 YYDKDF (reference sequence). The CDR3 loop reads CATSPRDRGYGYTF. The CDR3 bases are TGTGCCACCAGCCCCCGGGACAGGGGCTATGGCTACACCTTC.

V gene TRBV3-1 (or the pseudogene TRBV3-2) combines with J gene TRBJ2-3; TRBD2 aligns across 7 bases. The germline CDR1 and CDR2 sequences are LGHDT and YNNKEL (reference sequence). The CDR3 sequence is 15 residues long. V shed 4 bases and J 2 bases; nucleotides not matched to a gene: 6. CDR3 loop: CASSLAGAYTDTQYF. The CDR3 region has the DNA TGTGCCAGCAGCCTTGCGGGAGCCTACACAGATACGCAGTATTTT.

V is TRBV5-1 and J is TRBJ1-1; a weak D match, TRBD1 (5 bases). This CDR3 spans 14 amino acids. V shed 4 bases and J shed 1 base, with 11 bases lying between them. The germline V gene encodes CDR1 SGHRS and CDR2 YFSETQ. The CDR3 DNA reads TGCGCCAGCAGCCGGGACGGGGGGAACACTGAAGCTTTCTTT. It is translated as CASSRDGGNTEAFF.

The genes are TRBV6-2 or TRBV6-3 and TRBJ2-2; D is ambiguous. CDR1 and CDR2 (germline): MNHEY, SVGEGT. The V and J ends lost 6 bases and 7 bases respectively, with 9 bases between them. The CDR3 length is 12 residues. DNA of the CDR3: TGTGCCAGCAGCCTATATCTCGGGGAGCTGTTTTTT. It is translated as CASSLYLGELFF.

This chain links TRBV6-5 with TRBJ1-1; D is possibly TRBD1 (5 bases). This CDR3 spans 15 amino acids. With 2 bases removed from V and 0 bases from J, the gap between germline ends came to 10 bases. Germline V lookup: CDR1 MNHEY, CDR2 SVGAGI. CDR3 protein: CASSYGGGMNTEAFF. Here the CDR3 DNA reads TGTGCCAGCAGTTACGGTGGGGGGATGAACACTGAAGCTTTCTTT.

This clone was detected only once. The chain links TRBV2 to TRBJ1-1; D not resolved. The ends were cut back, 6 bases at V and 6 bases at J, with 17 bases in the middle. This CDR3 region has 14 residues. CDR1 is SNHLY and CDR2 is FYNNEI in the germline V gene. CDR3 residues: CASSPSFLSAEAFF. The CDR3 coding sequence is TGTGCCAGCAGCCCCTCGTTCCTCAGTGCTGAAGCTTTCTTT.

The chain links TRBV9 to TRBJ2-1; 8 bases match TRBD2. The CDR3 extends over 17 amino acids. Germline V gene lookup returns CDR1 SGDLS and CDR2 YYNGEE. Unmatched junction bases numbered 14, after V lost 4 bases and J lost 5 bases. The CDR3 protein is CASSQGGLAGRDNEQFF. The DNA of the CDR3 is TGTGCCAGCAGCCAAGGCGGACTAGCCGGCAGAGACAATGAGCAGTTCTTC.

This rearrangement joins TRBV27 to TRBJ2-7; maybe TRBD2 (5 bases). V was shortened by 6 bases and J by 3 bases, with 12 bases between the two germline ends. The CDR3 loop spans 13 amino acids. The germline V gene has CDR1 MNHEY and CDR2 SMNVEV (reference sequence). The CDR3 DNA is TGTGCCAGCAGAGCGGAGCACCTCTACGAGCAGTACTTC. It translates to CASRAEHLYEQYF.